What follows is one T cell receptor beta chain and its context. Its antigen is unknown. Lactation, pregnancy, uncontrolled infections and other autoimmune diseases were all grounds for excluding patients. Using RNA transcripts, the TCR beta CDR3 regions were amplified. HTBI-primed first-round RT-PCR preceded second-round multiplex PCR. One entry per CDR3 protein, called by TCRdb with MiXCR from the multiplex PCR reads. This repertoire shows a few hundred thousand distinct CDR3 sequences, under 45% found once; its top ten account for around 4%. This entry comes from a study of Graves' ophthalmopathy and Graves' hyperthyroidism. Study in general: Hyperthyroidism was considered stable when no ophthalmopathy appeared within 18 months of follow-up. The study's findings and limits: Blood also held most thyroid clonotypes expanded above 0.001 frequency. Using 13 signatures, a model distinguished ophthalmopathy from stable hyperthyroidism, reaching more than 85% sensitivity and 81.08% specificity.

The sequence was collected from an adult man with Graves' hyperthyroidism. Sequencing used peripheral blood or thyroid tissue (not recorded which).

The CDR3 sequence: CASSLGPNSPLHF. The CDR3 DNA reads TGTGCCAGCAGCTTGGGACCTAATTCACCCCTCCACTTT. The chain uses TRBV7-3 and TRBJ1-6; D might be TRBD1 (5 bases). The CDR3 is made up of 13 amino acids. Trimming left V 3 bases short and J 6 bases short, with 6 bases between. The germline V gene has CDR1 SGHTA and CDR2 FQGTGA.